The T cell receptor (beta chain) described here comes from a study of T cells in localized non-small cell lung cancer. The sample holds many counts of this clone. Its antigen remains unidentified. V dropped 3 bases and J dropped 2 bases, with 15 bases sitting between them. Looked up from germline, CDR1 is SGHNT and CDR2 is YENEEA. CDR3 length equals 16 residues. Measured with immunoSEQ multiplex PCR; TCRdb has only the in-frame clones, and not every one. This sample has about 4,400 clones, with approximately 21% found just once. The study's findings and limits: The study linked higher blood T cell density to longer overall survival. Adjacent lung tissue had a median roughly 55 of the top 100 clones found in the tumor.

The rearrangement links TRBV11-3 to TRBJ2-3; D is possibly TRBD1 (5 bases). The TCR was taken from a female donor over 55 with stage I lung adenocarcinoma. The sample was lung tumor tissue, taken before any cancer treatment. CDR3 sequence (DNA): TGTGCCAGCAGCTTGACAGCTTCCACGCCCACAGATACGCAGTATTTT. It encodes CASSLTASTPTDTQYF.